Listed below are T cell receptor beta chains from one sample, sequenced in a study of shared clonotypes between healthy human individuals. Here immunoSEQ multiplex PCR was the method, and the copy in TCRdb shows in-frame clones only, minus some. This table has about 460,000 clones, around 77% appearing once. Input material: PBMCs. All receptors come from a woman aged 40 to 50 in good health. Some clones in this sample may be carry-over from other donors' samples. CDR3s include the opening cysteine and the closing phenylalanine or tryptophan. D genes are given only for firm matches. Only part of the rows carry a size: once, few, many, or a class if the clone is expanded.

TRBV30	TRBD1	TRBJ2-7	-	CASSPGGSYEQYF	TGTGCCTCCTCTCCAGGGGGCTCCTACGAGCAGTACTTC
TRBV18	-	TRBJ1-2	once	CASSRDGNYGYTF	TGTGCCAGCTCACGGGACGGGAACTATGGCTACACCTTC
TRBV7-9	-	TRBJ1-2	-	CASSLSRTVYGYTF	TGTGCCAGCAGCTTATCCCGGACAGTCTATGGCTACACCTTC
TRBV28	-	TRBJ1-5	-	CASGEAGDQPQHF	TGTGCCAGCGGTGAGGCTGGCGATCAGCCCCAGCATTTT
TRBV15	-	TRBJ1-2	-	CATSREWTTGQINYGYTF	TGTGCCACCAGCAGAGAGTGGACTACGGGGCAGATTAACTATGGCTACACCTTC
TRBV30	-	TRBJ2-4	-	CAWRRPSAKNIQYF	TGTGCCTGGAGGCGTCCTTCGGCCAAAAACATTCAGTACTTC
TRBV28	-	TRBJ1-2	few	CASSLLPGNGYTF	TGTGCCAGCAGTTTACTCCCAGGGAATGGCTACACCTTC
TRBV29-1	-	TRBJ2-5	-	CSVGPGRETQYF	TGCAGCGTTGGACCGGGGAGGGAGACCCAGTACTTC
TRBV5-1	TRBD1	TRBJ1-1	-	CASSLGPGGTGEAFF	TGCGCCAGCAGCTTGGGTCCAGGGGGAACTGGTGAAGCTTTCTTT
TRBV7-8	TRBD2	TRBJ2-7	-	CASSPGLAGSNEQYF	TGTGCCAGCAGCCCTGGACTAGCGGGTTCCAACGAGCAGTACTTC
TRBV7-8	TRBD1	TRBJ2-1	-	CASSQGTGHNEQFF	TGTGCCAGCAGCCAAGGGACAGGGCACAATGAGCAGTTCTTC
TRBV7-3	-	TRBJ1-1	-	CASSLMVESEAFF	TGTGCCAGCAGCCTAATGGTGGAGAGTGAAGCTTTCTTT
TRBV11-3	-	TRBJ2-7	-	CASSLGAFYEQYF	TGTGCCAGCAGCTTAGGAGCCTTCTACGAGCAGTACTTC
TRBV7-2	TRBD2	TRBJ2-1	-	CASRPSGSAYNEQFF	TGTGCCAGCAGGCCGAGCGGGAGTGCCTACAATGAGCAGTTCTTC
TRBV7-3	-	TRBJ2-1	-	CASSLTPRNEQFF	TGTGCCAGCAGCTTAACCCCTAGGAATGAGCAGTTCTTC
TRBV25-1	-	TRBJ2-3	few	CASSAGGADTQYF	TGTGCCAGCAGTGCCGGAGGAGCAGATACGCAGTATTTT
TRBV5-1	-	TRBJ1-1	-	CASSPTTHPTEAFF	TGCGCCAGCAGCCCCACGACCCATCCCACTGAAGCTTTCTTT
TRBV28	TRBD1	TRBJ1-2	-	CASSGTGVGYTF	TGTGCCAGCAGTGGGACAGGGGTTGGCTACACCTTC
TRBV7-2	TRBD1	TRBJ2-3	-	CASSLNRDRYTDTQYF	TGTGCCAGCAGCCTAAACCGGGACAGATACACAGATACGCAGTATTTT
TRBV7-8	-	TRBJ2-2	-	CASSSLPFSGNTGELFF	TGTGCCAGCAGCTCTCTCCCTTTTAGCGGGAACACCGGGGAGCTGTTTTTT
TRBV6-5	TRBD1	TRBJ2-7	-	CAGQGGNSYEQYF	TGTGCCGGCCAAGGGGGCAACTCCTACGAGCAGTACTTC
TRBV19	-	TRBJ1-1	-	CASFRGNTEAFF	TGTGCCAGTTTCAGGGGGAACACTGAAGCTTTCTTT
TRBV7-8	-	TRBJ2-2	-	CASSSFLANTGELFF	TGTGCCAGCAGCTCCTTTTTAGCGAACACCGGGGAGCTGTTTTTT
TRBV5-1	-	TRBJ2-7	-	CASSLQGGAHYEQYF	TGCGCCAGCAGCCTACAGGGAGGGGCGCACTACGAGCAGTACTTC
TRBV19	-	TRBJ1-5	-	CASSNQRDGNQPQHF	TGTGCCAGTAGTAACCAAAGGGATGGCAATCAGCCCCAGCATTTT
TRBV18	-	TRBJ2-5	-	CASSQERETQYF	TGTGCCAGCTCCCAGGAAAGGGAGACCCAGTACTTC
TRBV30	TRBD1	TRBJ2-1	-	CAWRGQGVSYNEQFF	TGTGCCTGGAGGGGACAGGGGGTCTCCTACAATGAGCAGTTCTTC
TRBV2	-	TRBJ1-1	-	CASVGTAEAFF	TGTGCCAGCGTGGGGACGGCTGAAGCTTTCTTT
TRBV2	TRBD2	TRBJ2-7	-	CATKGGLAYEQYF	TGTGCCACCAAGGGAGGGCTGGCCTACGAGCAGTACTTC
TRBV11-2	-	TRBJ1-3	many	CASSSMSRANTIYF	TGTGCCAGCAGCTCTATGTCCAGGGCGAACACCATATATTTT
TRBV10-3	TRBD1	TRBJ1-3	-	CAISSRTGLGNTIYF	TGTGCCATCAGTTCCCGGACAGGGCTTGGAAACACCATATATTTT
TRBV18	TRBD2	TRBJ2-7	many	CASSPSGAGGAYEQYF	TGTGCCAGCTCACCGAGTGGAGCGGGAGGTGCCTACGAGCAGTACTTC
TRBV11-2	TRBD1	TRBJ1-1	-	CASLRTGRANTEAFF	TGTGCCAGCCTACGGACAGGGCGCGCCAACACTGAAGCTTTCTTT
TRBV9	-	TRBJ1-1	many	CASSTQGATEAFF	TGTGCCAGCAGCACACAGGGAGCCACTGAAGCTTTCTTT
TRBV19	TRBD1	TRBJ1-1	-	CASSPRDRASDGTEAFF	TGTGCCAGTAGTCCAAGGGACAGGGCAAGCGACGGCACTGAAGCTTTCTTT
TRBV28	-	TRBJ1-5	-	CASSPLNQPQHF	TGTGCCAGCAGTCCACTGAATCAGCCCCAGCATTTT
TRBV5-6	-	TRBJ1-6	-	CASSRNNSPLHF	TGTGCCAGCAGCCGGAATAATTCACCCCTCCACTTT
TRBV7-9	TRBD2	TRBJ2-3	-	CASSTGLDFSADTQYF	TGTGCCAGCAGCACCGGACTAGATTTCTCTGCAGATACGCAGTATTTT
TRBV7-2	TRBD2	TRBJ2-7	-	CASSLLAGVNEQYF	TGTGCCAGCAGCTTACTAGCGGGAGTCAACGAGCAGTACTTC
TRBV27	-	TRBJ2-7	few	CASSLSTGGYEQYF	TGTGCCAGCAGTTTATCAACTGGGGGCTACGAGCAGTACTTC
TRBV2	-	TRBJ2-2	-	CASKPQVNTGELFF	TGTGCCAGCAAACCACAGGTGAACACCGGGGAGCTGTTTTTT
TRBV7-2	-	TRBJ2-1	-	CASSTQASSYNEQFF	TGTGCCAGCAGCACCCAAGCGAGCTCCTACAATGAGCAGTTCTTC
TRBV18	-	TRBJ2-2	-	CASSPTRSGTTGELFF	TGTGCCAGCTCACCAACCCGTAGCGGTACCACCGGGGAGCTGTTTTTT
TRBV4-1	TRBD2	TRBJ2-2	-	CASSQREGGTGELFF	TGCGCCAGCAGCCAGCGGGAGGGAGGGACCGGGGAGCTGTTTTTT
TRBV5-5	-	TRBJ1-4	-	CASSRDGRARLTNEKLFF	TGTGCCAGCAGCAGAGACGGGAGGGCGCGGTTAACTAATGAAAAACTGTTTTTT
TRBV29-1	-	TRBJ2-7	-	CSVGEEDEQYF	TGCAGCGTTGGTGAGGAAGACGAGCAGTACTTC
TRBV4-2	-	TRBJ2-1	-	CASSLPRGVGDEQFF	TGTGCCAGCAGCCTCCCGCGTGGGGTAGGGGATGAGCAGTTCTTC
TRBV30	-	TRBJ2-7	-	CAWTPLARYYEQYF	TGTGCCTGGACCCCCCTAGCGCGATACTACGAGCAGTACTTC